This TCR beta chain appears in the sequencing data of a study of monozygotic twins with inflammatory bowel disease. Researchers isolated total RNA from whole blood without sorting T cells. The CDR3 has 13 amino acids. Germline V gives CDR1 GTSNPN, CDR2 SVGIG (reference sequence). Reprocessing the 5' RACE reads, TCRdb reports a single entry for every CDR3 protein and omits DNA. Its clone listing holds fewer than 550,000 distinct CDR3 sequences. The sequencing input was blood. The receptor was derived from a human donor with ulcerative colitis or Crohn's disease, or a healthy co-twin of an affected twin (not recorded which). The J gene is TRBJ2-2, the V gene TRBV30. This CDR3 reads CAWSELDTGELFF.